This T cell receptor beta chain comes out of a study of cytomegalovirus exposure and HLA in healthy donors (dated by TCRdb to 2016 to 2017). About the study as a whole: An earlier analysis of some 500 of the donors reported approximately 290 Gb of sequence data and some 100 million unique TCR beta sequences from 150 million to 200 million T cells. HLA typing covered class I and class II loci at four-digit resolution. On average, roughly 250,000 unique TCR beta nucleotide sequences were sequenced per donor among a few hundred genotyped donors of the cohort, with roughly 18% of those sequences being non-productive. All discovery cohort repertoires had been generated on a single sequencing platform. Five DR-DQ haplotypes were treated as single units for association and clustering because of strong linkage in the cohort. In an earlier analysis of roughly 580 of the donors, high-throughput TCR beta sequencing was used to judge whether each TCR beta V gene segment behaved as functional or pseudogenic. Along with the roughly 700-subject first cohort, a separate validation cohort of more than 90 different subjects was used. Alongside the repertoire data, information on donor age, sex, ethnicity and CMV serostatus was compiled. A later analysis re-analyzed previously published TCR beta repertoires from 666 donors and added high-resolution HLA genotyping to study TCR occurrence patterns. Rather than using new phenotypic data, the later analysis identified candidate immune exposures from TCR beta sequences and from how often those sequences occurred across donors. Genome-wide SNP genotypes for about 65% of the 666 donors were used in a later genetic analysis, which treated that subset as a discovery cohort. The study profiled the T cell repertoires of hundreds of subjects by immunosequencing and related them to cytomegalovirus serostatus. The genetic ancestry cluster associated with self-reported Caucasian donors included 81% of the roughly 390 genotyped donors. The study aimed to test whether cataloging public T cell receptors could reveal signatures of past pathogen exposure. To predict cytomegalovirus infection status, the study combined high-throughput TCR immunosequencing, statistical association of individual TCRs with disease status, and machine learning. The number of donors typed differed by locus, with about 629-630 for A, B, C, DRB1 and DQB1, around 500 for DQA1, 606 for DPA1, and approximately 470 for DPB1. Roughly 300 gigabases of sequencing data and tens of millions of unique TCR sequences were included in an early release covering 500 to 750 HLA-typed donors. The research as a whole found: A later genetic analysis associated a missense DCLRE1C variant with V-gene and J-gene trimming of TCR beta chains, and an independent cohort replicated the association. Because the 87-base-pair reads could not distinguish some IMGT-functional V segments, including TRBV6-2 and TRBV6-3, those segments were excluded. When HLA alleles, especially DR and DQ, strongly co-occurred, attributing TCR associations to individual alleles was difficult. A cluster of highly shared sequence variants was judged likely to be a technical artifact of the sequencing pipeline. Linkage disequilibrium might explain the correlated functional status among segregating V segments, but an unknown experimental factor could not be ruled out. For the cohort, immune exposure information was limited to CMV serostatus. A further reported finding was that TCR beta sequences accurately predicted the HLA-A and HLA-B alleles for most subjects in the first cohort. In the study, some 180 TCR beta chains were listed as associated with cytomegalovirus. Compared with equally common non-associated chains, HLA-associated TCR beta chains in a later analysis were more clonally expanded and had lower generation probabilities. A later genetic analysis reported fewer N-insertions in productive TCRs among donors in an Asian-associated ancestry cluster than the roughly 690-donor mean. Most TCR sequences were seen in very few donors, while some public TCRs were found in many individuals. Because counts were too low, roughly 17 rarely observed V segments, including chromosome 9 orphons, were left out of the earlier analysis of over 550 of the donors. Specific HLA alleles were associated with 15,000 to 20,000 TCR beta sequences at a false discovery rate of 0.05 in a later analysis. Three of the identified cytomegalovirus-associated TCR beta chains were confirmed in vitro to be specific for cytomegalovirus antigens. The authors suggested that the approach could potentially be extended to other disease states and immunological phenotypes. The classifier was reported to diagnose cytomegalovirus status with high specificity and sensitivity in both the original and validation cohorts. An earlier analysis of 587 of the donors showed that most TCR beta V segments appeared in productive rearrangements either about 87% or about 30% of the time, which broadly matched IMGT annotations. In a later analysis, TCR association rates were found to vary across HLA loci, with the most associated TCRs seen for DRB1 alleles and the fewest for HLA-C alleles. This cohort had only TCR beta chains sequenced, and the lack of alpha or paired-chain data limited which features could be detected. Because HLA typing was unavailable for some donors at each locus, only the typed subset was used in association tests. In a later analysis, most CMV-associated TCR beta chains were found to appear HLA-restricted, with HLA associations seemingly driven largely by CMV exposure. In a later analysis, several top co-occurrence clusters were reported to appear linked to parvovirus B19, influenza, CMV and Epstein-Barr virus. Sequencing depth was assumed to be roughly uniform across donors in the presence/absence analyses, though that assumption may not hold.

Libraries were made using the immunoSEQ multiplex PCR assay. For the multiplex PCR, a mixture combining 60 forward primers for TCR Vbeta segments and 13 reverse primers for TCR Jbeta segments was used. The CDR3 region of rearranged TCR beta genes was amplified from genomic DNA by a multiplex PCR assay. On the Illumina HiSeq System, the amplified TCR beta libraries were sequenced as 87-base-pair reads. The paper's data handling went like this. A later analysis tallied roughly 78 million unique TCR beta chains across the 700 or so repertoires, and about 10 million of those chains were shared by two or more donors. Raw reads were error-corrected and collapsed into unique sequences with a nearest-neighbor algorithm that merged closely related sequences to remove PCR and sequencing errors. To assign V, D and J gene segments, CDR3 sequences were aligned to IMGT reference sequences. Each retained sequence needed at least a six-nucleotide match to both a V gene segment and a J gene segment. A rearrangement counted as productive if the CDR3 had no stop codons and remained in frame with V and J, and every other rearrangement counted as non-productive. Following IMGT convention, CDR3 was defined as the stretch from the second conserved V-encoded cysteine up to the conserved J-encoded phenylalanine. Sequences without an unambiguous match to a single V gene segment were excluded from the earlier analysis of about 640 of the donors. In an earlier analysis of several hundred of the donors, a V segment was called functional when productive rearrangements were above 56.7%, and segregating when the standard deviation between donors exceeded 5%. A statistical classification framework was built to diagnose cytomegalovirus status from the catalog of TCR beta chain sequences. V and J gene assignment, in a later analysis, came from comparing TCR nucleotide sequences with IMGT/GENE-DB human TR gene sequences. In a later analysis, CDR3 sequences and most-parsimonious VDJ recombination scenarios were assigned using the TCRdist pipeline. In a later analysis, each TCR beta chain was defined by its CDR3 amino acid sequence together with its V-gene family, and reads lacking a unique V-gene family were excluded. To address suspected cross-contamination and a sequencing artifact, a later analysis removed a few hundred highly shared, low-generation-probability nucleotide sequences. A later analysis calculated a clonal expansion index for each public chain from normalized within-repertoire ranks of inferred template counts. Generation probabilities in a later analysis came from a VDJ recombination model fitted to out-of-frame rearrangements, and those results were checked against IGoR. In a later analysis, hypergeometric tests were used to score TCR-TCR, TCR-HLA and TCR-CMV co-occurrence, with a repertoire-size bias correction applied to TCR pairs. To estimate false discovery rates, a later analysis permuted the HLA or CMV assignments 20 times. In a later analysis, co-occurring TCRs were grouped with DBSCAN, and TCRdist sequence similarity was added when clustering was performed within HLA-allele-positive subsets. Repertoires with fewer than 30,000 or more than 120,000 public chains, plus five repertoires with anomalous nucleotide sharing, were excluded from co-occurrence clustering. The table comes from immuneACCESS by way of TCRdb, which keeps in-frame sequences with V and J called. Part of the clones is missing from these tables; in studies checked, under half for an unresolved V gene and the rest for unknown reasons. That table gives V, J and clone size, and the DNA gave D and trimming. The sample yields 100,000 to 150,000 clones; 75% to 85% were counted once. Of the sample, about 8.9% falls within the top ten clones.

The germline V gene encodes CDR1 SGHRS and CDR2 YFSETQ. The junction shows trimming of 5 bases on V and 6 bases on J, and the gene matches do not reach 7 bases of it. The CDR3 runs 15 residues from the cysteine to the phenylalanine. Only the CDR3 portion is preserved as DNA: 45 bases, with reading frame beginning at the first base. The cohort consisted of some 670 healthy bone marrow donors. At the time of sampling, every cohort member was nominally healthy, though immune exposures that went unrecorded were likely present. The donor was CMV seropositive and was included in the group of about 290 seropositive cohort members. Each donor provided a peripheral blood sample, and peripheral blood mononuclear cells were used for TCR beta sequencing. Genomic DNA extraction from the blood cell samples was performed with the Qiagen DNeasy Blood Extraction Kit. Note on this clone: Which antigen it targets is not known. Qualities for individual bases were not recorded, and no much larger clone is one base off.

The sample was PBMCs. This TCR came from a young man in good health and CMV-seropositive. Recombination linked TRBV5-1 to TRBJ2-2; TRBD1 aligns with 10 central bases. The DNA sequence is as follows: TGCGCCAGCAGACAGGGACAGGGGATGTCCGGGGAGCTGTTTTTT. The encoded protein is CASRQGQGMSGELFF.